The present T cell receptor (beta chain) was sequenced within a study of T cell responses to AZD1222 COVID-19 vaccine. Points from the study as a whole: Donors were largely white British and mainly female; clonal diversity was possibly underestimated. The study sampled repertoires only after the peak T cell response.

A remark on this clone: Its antigen is not known.

The study pooled second doses at about 4 or about 12 weeks. CDR3 length: 13 amino acids. Trimming took 2 bases from V and 2 from J, leaving 6 bases between them. Germline V gene data show CDR1 as SGHKS and CDR2 as YYEKEE (reference sequence). Sequencing was performed with immunoSEQ multiplex PCR; in TCRdb, only in-frame clones are kept and a portion is missing. The profile shows fewer than 90,000 clones, about 86% of them singletons. Sequenced here: peripheral blood, sampled 28 days after the second AZD1222 dose. This receptor was identified in an adult who received the AZD1222 COVID-19 vaccine. V and J are TRBV5-5 and TRBJ2-3, with D unclear. Here the CDR3 reads CASSFPFTDTQYF. Written as DNA, the CDR3 is TGTGCCAGCAGCTTCCCCTTCACAGATACGCAGTATTTT.